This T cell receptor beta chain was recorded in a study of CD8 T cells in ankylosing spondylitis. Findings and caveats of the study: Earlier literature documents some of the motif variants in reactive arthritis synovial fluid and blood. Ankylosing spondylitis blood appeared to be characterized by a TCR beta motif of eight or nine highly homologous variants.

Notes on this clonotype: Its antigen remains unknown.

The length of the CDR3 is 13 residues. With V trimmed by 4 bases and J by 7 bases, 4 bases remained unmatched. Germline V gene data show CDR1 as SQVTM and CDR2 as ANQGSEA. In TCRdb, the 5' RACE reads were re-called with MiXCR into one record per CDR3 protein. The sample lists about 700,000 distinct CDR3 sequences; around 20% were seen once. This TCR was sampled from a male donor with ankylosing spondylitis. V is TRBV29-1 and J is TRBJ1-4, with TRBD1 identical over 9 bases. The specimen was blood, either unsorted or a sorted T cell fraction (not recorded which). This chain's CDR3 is CSVAGTGIEKLFF. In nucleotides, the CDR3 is TGCAGCGTTGCTGGGACAGGGATTGAAAAACTGTTTTTT.